Below, one TCR beta chain is given with its context. Its target is unknown. This sample was taken from a study of OX40 agonist ivuxolimab in advanced cancers. In the study overall: Prior anti-PD-1, anti-PD-L1 or anti-CTLA-4 therapy did not bar entry, and 40% to 45% had some. Regarding the study as a whole: Some nonresponders also had low normalized T-cell clonal expansion.

CDR1 is SQVTM, CDR2 ANQGSEA, per germline. V gave up 6 bases and J gave up 1 base, with 9 bases separating them. The CDR3 totals 13 residues. The investigators sampled blood at baseline, at cycle 4 day 1, and at cycle 7 day 1. Profiled with immunoSEQ multiplex PCR; TCRdb holds only in-frame clones, not every one. The top ten hold more than 6.5% of the sample, which has approximately 38,000 clones, around 82% seen once. The sequencing used CD4+ or CD8+ T cells sorted from blood, collected in a trial of the OX40 agonist ivuxolimab. The sequence derives from an adult with an advanced solid tumor such as melanoma, head and neck, liver or kidney cancer. J is TRBJ2-2 and V is TRBV29-1, with D unresolved. Written as DNA, the CDR3 is TGCAGCGTCAAGGCACAGAACACCGGGGAGCTGTTTTTT. Translating it yields CSVKAQNTGELFF.